Below, 20 T cell receptor beta chains from the same sample are listed, as sequenced in a study of technical replicates of blood from a few donors. Data came from immunoSEQ multiplex PCR; TCRdb stores just in-frame clones and leaves some out. The sample yields 75,000 to 90,000 clones, approximately 96% seen once. Sequencing used T cells isolated from PBMCs. All receptors derive from a human donor in good health.

This clone was picked up one time. The chain carries TRBV19 and TRBJ1-5; D remains unclear. The CDR3 has 15 residues. The ends were cut back, 7 bases at V and 2 bases at J, with 15 bases in the middle. Germline V CDR1 and CDR2: LNHDA, SQIVND (reference sequence). CDR3 sequence reads: CASKVGEVGNQPQHF. The DNA for the CDR3 is TGTGCCAGTAAGGTGGGAGAGGTCGGCAATCAGCCCCAGCATTTT.

CDR3 DNA sequence: TGTGCCAGCATAAAAACAGAGAAGTTCTACGAGCAGTACTTC. As protein: CASIKTEKFYEQYF. The chain carries TRBV7-3 and TRBJ2-7; D is unclear. Trimming took 7 bases from V and 3 from J, leaving 16 bases between them. The CDR3 sequence is 14 residues long. From germline, CDR1 is SGHTA and CDR2 FQGTGA.

The chain combines TRBV28 with TRBJ2-2; D is uncertain. CDR1 and CDR2 (germline): MDHEN, SYDVKM. CDR3 length: 15 amino acids. V lost 3 bases and J 6 bases, leaving 14 bases between the germline ends. For the CDR3, the DNA is TGTGCCAGCAGTTTTGCTGTCGGAGACCCCGGGGAGCTGTTTTTT. Translating gives CASSFAVGDPGELFF. The full variable domain, its missing parts supplied by reference TRBV28 and TRBJ2-2, is DVKVTQSSRYLVKRTGEKVFLECVQDMDHENMFWYRQDPGLGLRLIYFSYDVKMKEKGDIPEGYSVSREKKERFSLILESASTNQTSMYLCASSFAVGDPGELFFGEGSRLTVL.

The J gene is TRBJ1-2, the V gene TRBV9; D is uncertain. The CDR3 is 14 amino acids. Germline lookup yields CDR1 SGDLS and CDR2 YYNGEE. Between the trimmed V and J ends, which lost 0 bases and 5 bases, there was a span of 11 bases. CDR3 DNA sequence: TGTGCCAGCAGCGTAGGGATGGGAGGGTATGGCTACACCTTC. Residues: CASSVGMGGYGYTF. The entire variable domain, with the rest obtained from reference TRBV9 and TRBJ1-2, is as follows: DSGVTQTPKHLITATGQRVTLRCSPRSGDLSVYWYQQSLDQGLQFLIQYYNGEERAKGNILERFSAQQFPDLHSELNLSSLELGDSALYFCASSVGMGGYGYTFGSGTRLTVV.

The rearrangement links TRBV28 to TRBJ1-1; D gene unclear. The V gene lost 3 bases and the J gene lost 4 bases, with 9 bases spanning the gap. The CDR3 sequence is 13 residues long. Germline values: CDR1 MDHEN, CDR2 SYDVKM. CDR3: CASSLAISTEAFF. The CDR3 DNA follows: TGTGCCAGCAGTTTGGCCATTTCCACTGAAGCTTTCTTT.

The V gene is TRBV29-1, the J gene TRBJ2-2, with 9 bases that match TRBD2. Trimming cost V 5 bases and J 3 bases; bases outside gene matches: 1. The CDR3 length is 13 residues. Germline-derived CDR1 and CDR2 are SQVTM and ANQGSEA. CDR3 nucleotides: TGCAGCGTTTCTAGCGGGGACACCGGGGAGCTGTTTTTT. It encodes CSVSSGDTGELFF.

This chain links TRBV2 with TRBJ2-1; D ambiguous. Germline V gene sequence: CDR1 SNHLY, CDR2 FYNNEI. The CDR3 is 11 amino acids. V was pared by 2 bases and J by 8 bases, with 4 bases between. CDR3 protein: CASSEPDEQFF. The CDR3 DNA reads as TGTGCCAGCAGTGAACCCGATGAGCAGTTCTTC.

V and J are TRBV4-1 and TRBJ2-1; possible D gene TRBD2, 6 bases. The CDR3 spans 10 residues. Germline values: CDR1 MGHRA, CDR2 YSYEKL. V was pared by 8 bases and J by 13 bases, with 12 bases between. The chain's CDR3 is CASGGTRQFF. CDR3 coding DNA: TGCGCCAGCGGCGGGACGAGACAGTTCTTC.

The chain employs TRBV7-2 and TRBJ2-7, with 7 bases lining up with TRBD2. CDR1 and CDR2 (germline): SGHTA, FQGNSA. The CDR3 is made up of 16 amino acids. The V segment lost 4 bases and the J segment 3 bases; nucleotides outside the gene matches: 12. The CDR3 sequence: CASSSPREASHYEQYF. The CDR3 DNA follows: TGTGCCAGCAGCTCACCACGGGAGGCCTCTCACTACGAGCAGTACTTC.

This clone was picked up one time. This chain uses TRBV6-5 with TRBJ1-2; D gene uncertain. The V gene's germline CDR1 is MNHEY and CDR2 SVGAGI. The CDR3 contains 13 residues. V was shortened by 6 bases and J by 3 bases, with 11 bases between the two germline ends. CDR3 amino acids: CASSPTRYYGYTF. DNA of the CDR3: TGTGCCAGCAGCCCAACACGCTACTATGGCTACACCTTC.

The rearrangement links TRBV27 to TRBJ2-1; D uncertain. Germline-derived CDR1 and CDR2 are MNHEY and SMNVEV (reference sequence). The CDR3 is 11 residues long. V was pared by 7 bases and J by 8 bases, with 9 bases between. In DNA, the CDR3 is TGTGCCAGCACCGGGTCGTATGAGCAGTTCTTC. This sequence encodes CASTGSYEQFF.

The J gene is TRBJ2-3, the V gene TRBV30; a weak D match, TRBD2 (6 bases). There are 13 residues in the CDR3. Germline V CDR1 and CDR2: GTSNPN, SVGIG (reference sequence). V was trimmed by 5 bases and J by 2 bases, leaving 11 bases between them. As DNA, the CDR3 is TGTGCCTGGGCGGGATTTTCCACAGATACGCAGTATTTT. Protein: CAWAGFSTDTQYF.

This chain links TRBV28 with TRBJ1-2; D gene ambiguous. Germline values: CDR1 MDHEN, CDR2 SYDVKM. Trimming removed 6 bases at V and 3 bases at J, with 11 bases between. This CDR3 contains 13 residues. The CDR3 protein is CASRTSRYYGYTF. The CDR3 DNA follows: TGTGCCAGCAGGACTTCCCGTTACTATGGCTACACCTTC.

In its sample, this clone was seen once. The chain joins TRBV28 to TRBJ2-7, with D hard to call. Germline loops: CDR1 MDHEN, CDR2 SYDVKM. Trimming removed 6 bases from V and 3 bases from J, with 12 bases in between. The CDR3 is 13 amino acids. CDR3 sequence: CASSFRNSYEQYF. DNA for the CDR3: TGTGCCAGCAGCTTTCGGAACAGCTACGAGCAGTACTTC.

This clone showed up just once. The chain combines TRBV19 with TRBJ1-2; no firm D call. Trimming removed 4 bases from V and 2 bases from J, with 11 bases in between. CDR1 is LNHDA, CDR2 SQIVND, per germline (reference sequence). The CDR3 is 14 residues long. In nucleotides, the CDR3 is TGTGCCAGTAGTACCATGGCGGCGAACTATGGCTACACCTTC. Translating it yields CASSTMAANYGYTF.

The rearrangement links TRBV7-6 to TRBJ1-1; 7 bases line up with TRBD1. J gave up 4 bases and V 4 bases, and 12 bases lay outside the gene matches. Per germline, CDR1 SGHVS and CDR2 FNYEAQ. The CDR3 totals 16 residues. In nucleotides, the CDR3 is TGTGCCAGCAGCTCGGGGCACAGGGGCATGGGCACTGAAGCTTTCTTT. It specifies CASSSGHRGMGTEAFF.

This clone occurred once. The chain is built from TRBV6-1 and TRBJ1-1; D is undetermined. CDR3 size: 13 residues. V lost 5 bases to trimming and J lost 2 bases, with 9 bases between them. Looked up from germline, CDR1 is MNHNS and CDR2 is SASEGT. The CDR3 DNA sequence: TGTGCCAGCAGTCAGAGGCTTAACACTGAAGCTTTCTTT. Residues: CASSQRLNTEAFF.

This sequence joins TRBV11-2 and TRBJ1-1; D unclear. CDR3 length equals 14 residues. Trimming took 5 bases from V and 0 from J, leaving 10 bases between them. Per the germline V gene, CDR1 is SGHAT and CDR2 is FQNNGV. The CDR3 spells CASSVTVMNTEAFF. DNA for the CDR3: TGTGCCAGCAGCGTCACAGTGATGAACACTGAAGCTTTCTTT. The full variable domain, completed using reference TRBV11-2 and TRBJ1-1, is EAGVAQSPRYKIIEKRQSVAFWCNPISGHATLYWYQQILGQGPKLLIQFQNNGVVDDSQLPKDRFSAERLKGVDSTLKIQPAKLEDSAVYLCASSVTVMNTEAFFGQGTRLTVV.

This clone is a singleton in its sample. The chain employs TRBV7-9 and TRBJ2-1; D may be TRBD2 (5 bases). The germline V gene encodes CDR1 SEHNR and CDR2 FQNEAQ (reference sequence). Trimming cost V 8 bases and J 8 bases, with 7 bases left between them. The CDR3 is 10 residues long. The CDR3 nucleotides are TGTGCCAGCTCGAGGGATGAGCAGTTCTTC. Translation: CASSRDEQFF.

This chain joins TRBV5-8 and TRBJ1-3, with D possibly being TRBD1 (6 bases). The germline V gene encodes CDR1 SGHTS and CDR2 YDEGEE. The V end was cut by 0 bases, the J end by 0 bases, with 10 bases between. This CDR3 has 16 amino acids. CDR3 nucleotides: TGTGCCAGCAGCTTGGACAGGGCCGGCTCTGGAAACACCATATATTTT. Encoded protein: CASSLDRAGSGNTIYF.